This passage covers 30 T cell receptor beta chains from one sample sequenced in a study of post-analysis software for immune sequencing data. Points from the study as a whole: Controls had lower frequencies than patients of roughly five TRBV segments, which included TRBV5-6, TRBV5-1 and TRBV20-1.

Libraries were made from TCR beta cDNA, and they carried unique molecular identifiers. TCRdb ran MiXCR on the PCR reads and lists one entry per CDR3 protein. The sample shows roughly 170,000 distinct CDR3 sequences, about 29% of them seen only once. Their antigens remain unidentified. The sample comprised blood. Source of these receptors: a girl aged 5 to 17 with multiple sclerosis.

The chain combines TRBV5-1 with TRBJ2-7, with TRBD1 matching 7 bases. With 0 bases clipped from V and 3 bases from J, the junction kept 3 bases outside the gene matches. The CDR3 sequence is 14 residues long. Germline-derived CDR1 and CDR2 are SGHRS and YFSETQ. The CDR3 here is CASSLARDSYEQYF. In DNA form, the CDR3 reads TGCGCCAGCAGCTTGGCCCGGGACAGCTACGAGCAGTACTTC.

This clonotype has ten or more counts. The chain combines TRBV11-2 with TRBJ2-7; 14 nucleotides align to TRBD2. The CDR3 consists of 19 residues. The germline V gene encodes CDR1 SGHAT and CDR2 FQNNGV. J gave up 6 bases and V 5 bases, and 18 bases lay outside the gene matches. The CDR3 DNA reads TGTGCCAGCAGCCTCGGGGACAGACTAGCGGGAGGGTATCTTGGCGAGCAGTACTTC. Translated, it gives CASSLGDRLAGGYLGEQYF. The full variable domain, completed using reference TRBV11-2 and TRBJ2-7, is EAGVAQSPRYKIIEKRQSVAFWCNPISGHATLYWYQQILGQGPKLLIQFQNNGVVDDSQLPKDRFSAERLKGVDSTLKIQPAKLEDSAVYLCASSLGDRLAGGYLGEQYFGPGTRLTVT.

There are a few counts of this clonotype. V and J are TRBV6-6 and TRBJ1-2; 7 nucleotides agree with TRBD1. This CDR3 region has 13 residues. V lost 7 bases to trimming and J lost 7 bases; unmatched junction nucleotides: 9. Germline V gene data show CDR1 as MNHNY and CDR2 as SVGAGI (reference sequence). CDR3 sequence reads: CASNSGTEGGYTF. CDR3 bases: TGTGCCAGCAATAGCGGGACAGAAGGTGGCTACACCTTC.

This clonotype has a handful of counts. The chain is built from TRBV7-9 and TRBJ2-7; tentatively, D is TRBD1 (6 bases). The V end was cut by 5 bases, the J end by 4 bases, with 21 bases between. The CDR3 sequence is 16 residues long. Germline lookup yields CDR1 SEHNR and CDR2 FQNEAQ (reference sequence). CDR3 loop: CASSQTDGTLFYEQYF. The CDR3 DNA sequence: TGTGCCAGCAGCCAAACTGACGGGACACTTTTTTACGAGCAGTACTTC.

V gene TRBV19 combines with J gene TRBJ2-7; 7 bases line up with TRBD2. The CDR3 extends over 15 amino acids. The trim removed 4 bases at V and 7 bases at J, leaving 13 bases unmatched. From germline, CDR1 is LNHDA and CDR2 SQIVND (reference sequence). DNA of the CDR3: TGTGCCAGTAGTACAGAGGGAGGGGCTTACAATGAGCAGTACTTC. Its protein product is CASSTEGGAYNEQYF.

Of note for this clonotype: A much larger clone lies one base from this, so it may be a read error. CDR3 sequence (DNA): TGTGCCAGCAGCCCGAGACTAGTCGAGCAGTTCTTC. This encodes CASSPRLVEQFF. The chain has TRBV12-3 or TRBV12-4 and TRBJ2-1; a weak D match, TRBD2 (6 bases). The CDR3 sequence is 12 residues long. Trimming removed 6 bases at V and 10 bases at J, with 13 bases between.

The V and J genes are TRBV6-6 and TRBJ1-5, with D possibly TRBD1 on 5 matching bases. Germline values: CDR1 MNHNY, CDR2 SVGAGI (reference sequence). CDR3 length: 14 residues. V was pared by 6 bases and J by 3 bases, with 12 bases between. CDR3 coding DNA: TGTGCCAGCAGCCCCGGGGGTCCCAATCAGCCCCAGCATTTT. It specifies CASSPGGPNQPQHF.

The sample holds many counts of this clonotype. V usage is TRBV5-1 and J usage is TRBJ2-7; D gene ambiguous. The CDR3 covers 13 residues. Between the trimmed V and J ends, which lost 1 base and 3 bases, there was a span of 8 bases. In germline, CDR1 is SGHRS, CDR2 YFSETQ. CDR3 region: CASSLRQDYEQYF. The DNA of the CDR3 is TGCGCCAGCAGCTTGCGGCAGGACTACGAGCAGTACTTC. The variable domain in full, completed from reference TRBV5-1 and TRBJ2-7, reads KAGVTQTPRYLIKTRGQQVTLSCSPISGHRSVSWYQQTPGQGLQFLFEYFSETQRNKGNFPGRFSGRQFSNSRSEMNVSTLELGDSALYLCASSLRQDYEQYFGPGTRLTVT.

Note on this clonotype: This may stem from a read error, because a much larger clone lies one nucleotide away. The rearrangement uses TRBV20-1 and TRBJ2-1; D gene ambiguous. Germline CDR1 and CDR2: DFQATT and SNEGSKA (reference sequence). The CDR3 extends over 11 amino acids. The CDR3, as DNA: TGCAGGGCTAGAGAAGTTAATGAGCAGTTCTTC. Translation: CRAREVNEQFF.

This clonotype was detected ten times or more. The rearrangement uses TRBV11-2 and TRBJ2-1; a possible D gene is TRBD1 (5 bases). This CDR3 contains 16 residues. Trimming removed 1 base at V and 8 bases at J, with 18 bases between. Germline loops: CDR1 SGHAT, CDR2 FQNNGV. CDR3 bases: TGTGCCAGCAGCTTAGGTCAAAGGGGCGCTTTAGATGAGCAGTTCTTC. The encoded protein is CASSLGQRGALDEQFF.

This clonotype was counted ten times or more. The chain couples TRBV10-3 to TRBJ1-4; tentative D call: TRBD1 (5 bases). V was clipped by 5 bases and J by 8 bases, with 15 bases between them. CDR1 and CDR2 (germline): ENHRY, SYGVKD. CDR3 length: 14 amino acids. The CDR3 sequence: CAISRDLGVEKLFF. CDR3 coding DNA: TGTGCCATCAGTAGGGACCTAGGCGTGGAAAAACTGTTTTTT.

A single count supports this clonotype. A much larger clone lies one base from this, so it may be a read error. The chain employs TRBV12-3 or TRBV12-4 and TRBJ1-2; D remains ambiguous. CDR3 length equals 13 residues. Trimming stripped 1 base from V and 12 bases from J, with 15 bases between. As DNA, the CDR3 is TGTGCCAGCAGTTTAGGGAAGAACGGAGGCGACACCTTC. Its translation is CASSLGKNGGDTF.

This clonotype was counted at least ten times. The rearrangement links TRBV7-9 to TRBJ1-2, with D tentatively TRBD1 (5 bases). The CDR3 is 13 amino acids. Germline CDR1 is SEHNR and CDR2 is FQNEAQ (reference sequence). Trimming removed 1 base from V and 9 bases from J, with 12 bases in between. The CDR3: CASSLGQGVSYTF. The CDR3 region has the DNA TGTGCCAGCAGCTTAGGGCAGGGAGTCAGCTACACCTTC.

Worth noting for this clonotype: An end of the junction differs from the germline gene, which may be a read error. The chain employs TRBV12-3 or TRBV12-4 and TRBJ2-3; D might be TRBD2 (6 bases). CDR3 length: 15 amino acids. CDR3 in DNA: TGTGCCAGCACCTGGGGGACTCCGAGCACAGATGCGCAGTATTTT. This translates into CASTWGTPSTDAQYF.

The chain combines TRBV30 with TRBJ2-1; D unclear. The CDR3 sequence is 14 residues long. In germline, CDR1 is GTSNPN, CDR2 SVGIG (reference sequence). V lost 1 base, J lost 0 bases, and 7 bases lay in between. DNA of the CDR3: TGTGCCTGGAGTGGCGGAAGCTCCTACAATGAGCAGTTCTTC. This codes for CAWSGGSSYNEQFF.

This clonotype was seen many times. The CDR3 nucleotides are TGCAGCGTCCCCAACGCTCTAGCGGGAGGGGCAGATACGCAGTATTTT. It specifies CSVPNALAGGADTQYF. This chain joins TRBV29-1 and TRBJ2-3; 12 bases align to TRBD2. This CDR3 contains 16 residues. Germline V gives CDR1 SQVTM, CDR2 ANQGSEA. V shed 6 bases, J shed 4 bases, and the junction held 11 bases outside the gene matches.

This clonotype was detected a few times. The V and J genes are TRBV15 and TRBJ2-7; 7 nucleotides agree with TRBD1. Germline-derived CDR1 and CDR2 are LNHNV and YYDKDF (reference sequence). V dropped 0 bases and J dropped 3; count of bases not matched to a gene: 11. The CDR3 extends over 17 amino acids. CDR3 coding DNA: TGTGCCACCAGCAGAGATCTCCGGGACAGAACTTTCTACGAGCAGTACTTC. This translates into CATSRDLRDRTFYEQYF.

Note on this clonotype: A much bigger clone sits one base away, suggesting this may be a read error. The chain combines TRBV12-3 or TRBV12-4 with TRBJ2-5; TRBD2 aligns across 11 bases. With 5 bases clipped from V and 5 bases from J, the junction kept 7 bases outside the gene matches. This CDR3 contains 15 residues. The CDR3 spells CASSQSSGRAETQYF. In DNA, the CDR3 is TGTGCCAGCAGTCAGAGTAGCGGGAGGGCCGAGACCCAGTACTTC.

In DNA, the CDR3 is TGTGCCAGCAGCTTAGGGCCCAGGGAGTTCACAGATACGCAGTATTTT. This encodes CASSLGPREFTDTQYF. The chain uses TRBV7-6 and TRBJ2-3; D possibly matches TRBD1 or TRBD2 (5 bases each). Trimming shortened V by 1 base and J by 2 bases, and 13 bases separated the two germline ends. CDR1 SGHVS and CDR2 FNYEAQ come from the germline V gene. This CDR3 has 16 residues. Combining the CDR3 with reference TRBV7-6 and TRBJ2-3 gives the whole variable domain GAGVSQSPRYKVTKRGQDVALRCDPISGHVSLYWYRQALGQGPEFLTYFNYEAQQDKSGLPNDRFSAERPEGSISTLTIQRTEQRDSAMYRCASSLGPREFTDTQYFGPGTRLTVL.

For this clonotype: A clone one base away is much larger, so this may be a read error. The chain employs TRBV10-3 and TRBJ2-1, with D perhaps matching TRBD2 (5 bases). The CDR3 covers 14 residues. V lost 6 bases, J lost 10 bases, and 19 bases lay in between. CDR1 and CDR2 from the germline V gene are ENHRY and SYGVKD. This CDR3 is CAISTRTIGEEQFF. The DNA of the CDR3 is TGTGCCATCAGCACCAGGACCATCGGGGAAGAGCAGTTCTTC.

This clonotype was seen ten or more times. This sequence joins TRBV7-3 and TRBJ2-7, with 11 bases lining up with TRBD2. The CDR3 has 15 residues. Unmatched junction bases numbered 5, after V lost 5 bases and J lost 2 bases. The germline V gene encodes CDR1 SGHTA and CDR2 FQGTGA. CDR3 nucleotide sequence: TGTGCCAGCAGCCCGGGACTAGCGGAGCCCTACGAGCAGTACTTC. Translating it yields CASSPGLAEPYEQYF.

A note on this clonotype: A junction end diverges from the germline sequence, so it may reflect a read error. The chain uses TRBV20-1 and TRBJ1-4; D remains ambiguous. There are 13 residues in the CDR3. Germline CDR1 DFQATT, CDR2 SNEGSKA (reference sequence). The CDR3 region is CSASSGVNEKRFF. As DNA, the CDR3 is TGCAGTGCTAGTTCCGGGGTTAATGAAAAACGGTTTTTT.

This clonotype turned up a few times. The chain combines TRBV15 with TRBJ1-1; weak D call: TRBD1 (5 bases). The CDR3 is made up of 16 amino acids. Deletions cut 0 bases from V and 0 bases from J, with 11 bases between. Germline values: CDR1 LNHNV, CDR2 YYDKDF (reference sequence). The CDR3 here is CATSRDLARVNTEAFF. In nucleotides, the CDR3 is TGTGCCACCAGCAGAGATCTTGCCAGGGTGAACACTGAAGCTTTCTTT.

A few counts support this clonotype. The V call is TRBV20-1, the J call TRBJ2-1; TRBD2 matches 9 bases. Germline values: CDR1 DFQATT, CDR2 SNEGSKA (reference sequence). The CDR3 has 17 residues. V was clipped by 3 bases and J by 4 bases; unmatched bases: 13. For the CDR3, the DNA is TGCAGTGCTAGCATCGCGGGAGGGGCCCCTTGGTACAATGAGCAGTTCTTC. It is translated as CSASIAGGAPWYNEQFF.

This clonotype came up a few times. This chain connects TRBV5-1 to TRBJ2-1; unclear D gene. The CDR3 loop spans 15 amino acids. Per germline, CDR1 SGHRS and CDR2 YFSETQ. The ends were cut back, 4 bases at V and 8 bases at J, with 19 bases in the middle. As DNA, the CDR3 is TGCGCCAGCAGCCTCCTTTACCCCGTCCGTGATGAGCAGTTCTTC. Translation: CASSLLYPVRDEQFF. Variable domain in full (rest from reference TRBV5-1 and TRBJ2-1): KAGVTQTPRYLIKTRGQQVTLSCSPISGHRSVSWYQQTPGQGLQFLFEYFSETQRNKGNFPGRFSGRQFSNSRSEMNVSTLELGDSALYLCASSLLYPVRDEQFFGPGTRLTVL.

This clonotype was counted only a few times. A read error may account for a junction end that differs from germline. The chain carries TRBV10-3 and TRBJ1-1; tentatively, D is TRBD1 (6 bases). Germline loops: CDR1 ENHRY, CDR2 SYGVKD. The CDR3 consists of 14 residues. The CDR3 sequence: CAIKSGGEGAETFF. CDR3 DNA: TGTGCCATCAAATCCGGGGGCGAAGGAGCTGAAACTTTCTTT.

The chain employs TRBV14 and TRBJ1-1, with D uncertain. Germline CDR1 SGHDN, CDR2 FVKESK. The CDR3 runs 14 residues. V was cut by 1 base and J by 1 base, with 7 bases left in between. The CDR3 sequence is CASSQAGTNTEAFF. CDR3 DNA sequence: TGTGCCAGCAGCCAAGCTGGCACGAACACTGAAGCTTTCTTT.

The chain links TRBV5-1 to TRBJ2-5; D might be TRBD2 (6 bases). The V and J ends lost 4 bases and 1 base respectively, with 14 bases between them. The CDR3 extends over 15 amino acids. In germline, CDR1 is SGHRS, CDR2 YFSETQ. The DNA of the CDR3 is TGCGCCAGCAGCCCTACCGGGACTTCCCAAGAGACCCAGTACTTC. This sequence encodes CASSPTGTSQETQYF.

The V call is TRBV7-3, the J call TRBJ2-3; D possibly uses TRBD1 or TRBD2 (5 bases each). V shed 1 base and J shed 2 bases, with 16 bases lying between them. Germline V gene sequence: CDR1 SGHTA, CDR2 FQGTGA. This CDR3 spans 17 amino acids. CDR3 residues: CASSLRGRVGNTDTQYF. The DNA for the CDR3 is TGTGCCAGCAGCTTAAGGGGGAGAGTCGGAAACACAGATACGCAGTATTTT.

The chain joins TRBV20-1 to TRBJ2-5; 11 bases align to TRBD2. V dropped 4 bases and J dropped 11; count of bases not matched to a gene: 12. Germline V gene lookup returns CDR1 DFQATT and CDR2 SNEGSKA (reference sequence). The CDR3 spans 14 residues. The CDR3 region has the DNA TGCAGTGCTATGGGGAGACTAGCGGGGAATGAGCAGTACTTC. This translates into CSAMGRLAGNEQYF.